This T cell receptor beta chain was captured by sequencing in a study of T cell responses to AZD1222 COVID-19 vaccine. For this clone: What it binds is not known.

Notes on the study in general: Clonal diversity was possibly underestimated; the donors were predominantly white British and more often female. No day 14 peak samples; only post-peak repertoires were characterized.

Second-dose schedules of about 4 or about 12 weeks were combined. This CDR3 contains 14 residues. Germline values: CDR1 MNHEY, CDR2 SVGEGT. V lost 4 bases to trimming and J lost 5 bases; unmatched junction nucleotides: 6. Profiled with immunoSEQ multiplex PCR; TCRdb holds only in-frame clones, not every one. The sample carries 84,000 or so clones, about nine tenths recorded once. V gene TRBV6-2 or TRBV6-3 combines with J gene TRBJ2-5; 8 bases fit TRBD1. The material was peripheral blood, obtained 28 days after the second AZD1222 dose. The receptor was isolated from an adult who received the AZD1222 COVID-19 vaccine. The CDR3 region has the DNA TGTGCCAGCAGTTGGACAGGGTTCGGTGAGACCCAGTACTTC. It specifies CASSWTGFGETQYF.